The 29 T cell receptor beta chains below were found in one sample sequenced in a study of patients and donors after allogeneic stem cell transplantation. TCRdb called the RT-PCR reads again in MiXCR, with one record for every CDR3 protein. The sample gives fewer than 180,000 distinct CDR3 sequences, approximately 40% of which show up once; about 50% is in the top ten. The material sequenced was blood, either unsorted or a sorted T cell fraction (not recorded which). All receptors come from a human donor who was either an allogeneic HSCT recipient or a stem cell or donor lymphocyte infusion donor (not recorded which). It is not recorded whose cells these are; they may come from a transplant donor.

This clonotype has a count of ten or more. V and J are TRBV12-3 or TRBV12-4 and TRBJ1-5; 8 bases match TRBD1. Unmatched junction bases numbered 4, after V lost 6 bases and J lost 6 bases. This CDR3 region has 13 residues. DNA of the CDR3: TGTGCCAGCAGGACAGGGGACGGTCAGCCCCAGCATTTT. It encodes CASRTGDGQPQHF.

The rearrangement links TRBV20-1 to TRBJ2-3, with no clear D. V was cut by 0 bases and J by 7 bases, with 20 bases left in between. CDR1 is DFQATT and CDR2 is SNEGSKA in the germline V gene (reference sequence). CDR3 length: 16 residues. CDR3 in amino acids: CSAREPGSFFAYTQYF. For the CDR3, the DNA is TGCAGTGCTAGAGAACCCGGATCCTTCTTCGCCTATACGCAGTATTTT.

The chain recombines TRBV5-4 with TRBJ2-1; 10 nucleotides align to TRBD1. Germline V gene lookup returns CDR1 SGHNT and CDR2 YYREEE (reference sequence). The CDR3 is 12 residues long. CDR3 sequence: CSDRGPNNEQFF. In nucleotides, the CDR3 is TGTTCCGACAGGGGGCCCAACAATGAGCAGTTCTTC.

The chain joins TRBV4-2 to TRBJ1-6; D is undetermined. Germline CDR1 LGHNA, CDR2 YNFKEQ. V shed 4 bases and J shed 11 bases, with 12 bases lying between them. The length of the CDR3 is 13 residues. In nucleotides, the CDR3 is TGTGCCAGCAGCCTCTGTGGGGAGCCACCCCTCCACTTT. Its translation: CASSLCGEPPLHF.

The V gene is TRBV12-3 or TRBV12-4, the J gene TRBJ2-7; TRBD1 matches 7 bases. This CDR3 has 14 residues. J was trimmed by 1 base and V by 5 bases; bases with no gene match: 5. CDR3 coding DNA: TGTGCCAGCAGTGCCCGGGACAGTTCCTACGAGCAGTACTTC. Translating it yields CASSARDSSYEQYF.

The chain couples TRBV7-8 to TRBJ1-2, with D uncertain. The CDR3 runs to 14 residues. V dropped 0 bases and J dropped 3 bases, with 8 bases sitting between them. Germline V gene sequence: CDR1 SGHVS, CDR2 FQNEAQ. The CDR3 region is CASSLAGSHYGYTF. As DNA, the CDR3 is TGTGCCAGCAGCTTAGCGGGCAGCCACTATGGCTACACCTTC.

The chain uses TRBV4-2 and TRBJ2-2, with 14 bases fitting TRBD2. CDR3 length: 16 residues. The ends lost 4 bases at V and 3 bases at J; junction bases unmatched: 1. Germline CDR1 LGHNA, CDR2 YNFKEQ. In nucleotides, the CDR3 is TGTGCCAGCAGCCCGGGACTAGCGGGAGACACCGGGGAGCTGTTTTTT. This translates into CASSPGLAGDTGELFF.

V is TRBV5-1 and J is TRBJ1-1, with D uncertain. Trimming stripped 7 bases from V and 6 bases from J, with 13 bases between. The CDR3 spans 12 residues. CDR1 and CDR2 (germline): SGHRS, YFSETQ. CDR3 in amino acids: CASGSSEAEAFF. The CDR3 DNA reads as TGCGCCAGCGGATCTTCGGAAGCTGAAGCTTTCTTT. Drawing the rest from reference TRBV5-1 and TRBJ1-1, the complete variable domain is KAGVTQTPRYLIKTRGQQVTLSCSPISGHRSVSWYQQTPGQGLQFLFEYFSETQRNKGNFPGRFSGRQFSNSRSEMNVSTLELGDSALYLCASGSSEAEAFFGQGTRLTVV.

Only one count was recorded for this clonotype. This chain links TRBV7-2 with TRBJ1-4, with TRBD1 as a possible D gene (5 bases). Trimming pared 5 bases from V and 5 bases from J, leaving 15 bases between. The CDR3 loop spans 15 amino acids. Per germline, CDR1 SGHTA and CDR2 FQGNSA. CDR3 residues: CASSLEGPANEKLFF. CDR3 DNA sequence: TGTGCCAGCAGCCTTGAGGGGCCCGCCAATGAAAAACTGTTTTTT.

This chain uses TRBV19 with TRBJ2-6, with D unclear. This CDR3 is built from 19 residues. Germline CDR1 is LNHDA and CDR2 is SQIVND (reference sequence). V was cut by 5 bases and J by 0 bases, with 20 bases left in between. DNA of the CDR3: TGTGCCAGTAGTGAGTCTACTCTCTTGGTCCGCTCTGGGGCCAACGTCCTGACTTTC. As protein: CASSESTLLVRSGANVLTF.

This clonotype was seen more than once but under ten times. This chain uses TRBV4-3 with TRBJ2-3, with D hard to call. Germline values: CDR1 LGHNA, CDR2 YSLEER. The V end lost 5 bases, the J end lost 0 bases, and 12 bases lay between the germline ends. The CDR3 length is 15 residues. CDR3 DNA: TGCGCCAGCAGCAGAAGCTGGGCCAGCACAGATACGCAGTATTTT. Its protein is CASSRSWASTDTQYF.

Written as DNA, the CDR3 is TGCAGCGTTTACGGGAATAATGAAAAACTGTTTTTT. It translates to CSVYGNNEKLFF. This rearrangement joins TRBV29-1 to TRBJ1-4; D ambiguous. This CDR3 is 12 amino acids long. V was clipped by 5 bases and J by 4 bases, with 8 bases between them. Germline V gene data show CDR1 as SQVTM and CDR2 as ANQGSEA.

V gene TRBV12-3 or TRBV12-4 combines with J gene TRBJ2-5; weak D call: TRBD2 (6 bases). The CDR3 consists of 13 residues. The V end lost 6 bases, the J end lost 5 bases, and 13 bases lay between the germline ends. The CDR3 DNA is TGTGCCAGCAGCCCCTTCGGAGGGGAGACCCAGTACTTC. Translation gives CASSPFGGETQYF.

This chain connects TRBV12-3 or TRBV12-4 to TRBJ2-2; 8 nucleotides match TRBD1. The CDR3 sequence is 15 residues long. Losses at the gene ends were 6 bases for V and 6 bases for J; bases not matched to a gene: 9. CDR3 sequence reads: CASSATRQGPGELFF. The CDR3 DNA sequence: TGTGCCAGCAGCGCCACCCGACAGGGGCCCGGGGAGCTGTTTTTT.

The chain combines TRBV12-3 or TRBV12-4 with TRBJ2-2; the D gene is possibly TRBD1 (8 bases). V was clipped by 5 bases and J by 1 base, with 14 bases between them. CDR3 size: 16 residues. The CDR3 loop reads CASSPTGEGNTGELFF. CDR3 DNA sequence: TGTGCCAGCAGTCCGACAGGGGAGGGGAACACCGGGGAGCTGTTTTTT.

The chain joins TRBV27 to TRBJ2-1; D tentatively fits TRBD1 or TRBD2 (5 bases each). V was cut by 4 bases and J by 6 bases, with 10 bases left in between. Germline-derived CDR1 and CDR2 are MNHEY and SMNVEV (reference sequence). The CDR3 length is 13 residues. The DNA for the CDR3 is TGTGCCAGCAGTTGGGGACGTGGCAATGAGCAGTTCTTC. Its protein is CASSWGRGNEQFF.

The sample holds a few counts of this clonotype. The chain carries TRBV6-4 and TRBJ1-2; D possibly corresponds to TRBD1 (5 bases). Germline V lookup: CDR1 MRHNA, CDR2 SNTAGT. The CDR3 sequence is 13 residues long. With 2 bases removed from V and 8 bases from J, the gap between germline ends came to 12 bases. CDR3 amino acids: CASSDVPGYGYTF. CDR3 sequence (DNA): TGTGCCAGCAGTGACGTTCCAGGGTACGGCTACACCTTC.

Written as DNA, the CDR3 is TGTGCCAGCAGGGACGGATACAATGAGCAGTTCTTC. Its protein product is CASRDGYNEQFF. The chain joins TRBV6-2 or TRBV6-3 to TRBJ2-1; D gene unclear. The CDR3 sequence is 12 residues long. V was shortened by 6 bases and J by 4 bases, with 7 bases between the two germline ends. Germline CDR1 MNHEY, CDR2 SVGEGT.

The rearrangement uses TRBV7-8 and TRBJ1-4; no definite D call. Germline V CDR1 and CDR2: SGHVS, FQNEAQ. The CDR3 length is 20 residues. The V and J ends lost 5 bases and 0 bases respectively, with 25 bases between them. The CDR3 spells CASSPRMASHFSATNEKLFF. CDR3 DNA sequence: TGTGCCAGCAGCCCCCGGATGGCCAGCCACTTTTCTGCAACTAATGAAAAACTGTTTTTT.

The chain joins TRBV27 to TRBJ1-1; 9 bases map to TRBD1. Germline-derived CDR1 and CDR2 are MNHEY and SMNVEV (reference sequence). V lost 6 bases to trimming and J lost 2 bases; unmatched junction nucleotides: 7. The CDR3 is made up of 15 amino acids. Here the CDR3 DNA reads TGTGCCAGCAGCTCGGACAGGGGTGGAAACACTGAAGCTTTCTTT. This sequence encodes CASSSDRGGNTEAFF.

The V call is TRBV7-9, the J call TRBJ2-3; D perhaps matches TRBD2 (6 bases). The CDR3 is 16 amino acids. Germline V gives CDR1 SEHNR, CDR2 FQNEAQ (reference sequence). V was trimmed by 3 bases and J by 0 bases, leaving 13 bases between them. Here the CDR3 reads CASSFINAGSTDTQYF. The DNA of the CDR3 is TGTGCCAGCAGCTTTATTAATGCGGGGAGCACAGATACGCAGTATTTT.

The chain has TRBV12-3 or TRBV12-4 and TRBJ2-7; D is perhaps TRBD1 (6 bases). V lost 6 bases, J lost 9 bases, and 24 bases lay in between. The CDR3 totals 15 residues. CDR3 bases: TGTGCCAGCAGAGTCGGATATGGACAGACCCAGTCGCAGTACTTC. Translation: CASRVGYGQTQSQYF.

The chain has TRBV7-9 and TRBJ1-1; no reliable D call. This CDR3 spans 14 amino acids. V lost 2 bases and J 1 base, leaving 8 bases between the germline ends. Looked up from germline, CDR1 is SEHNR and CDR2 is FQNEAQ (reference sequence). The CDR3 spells CASSLNGPNTEAFF. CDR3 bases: TGTGCCAGCAGCTTAAACGGACCGAACACTGAAGCTTTCTTT.

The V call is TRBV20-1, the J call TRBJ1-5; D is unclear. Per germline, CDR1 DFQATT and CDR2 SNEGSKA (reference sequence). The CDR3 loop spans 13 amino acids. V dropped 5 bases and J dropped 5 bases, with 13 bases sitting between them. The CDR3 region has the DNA TGCAGTGCTGCAAGACATGCAGATCAGCCCCAGCATTTT. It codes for CSAARHADQPQHF.

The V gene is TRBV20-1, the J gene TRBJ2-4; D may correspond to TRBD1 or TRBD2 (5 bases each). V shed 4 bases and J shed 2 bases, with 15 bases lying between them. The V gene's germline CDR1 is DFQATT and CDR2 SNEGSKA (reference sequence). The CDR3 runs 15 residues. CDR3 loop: CSATRGALPKNIQYF. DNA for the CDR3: TGCAGTGCTACGAGAGGGGCCCTACCCAAAAACATTCAGTACTTC.

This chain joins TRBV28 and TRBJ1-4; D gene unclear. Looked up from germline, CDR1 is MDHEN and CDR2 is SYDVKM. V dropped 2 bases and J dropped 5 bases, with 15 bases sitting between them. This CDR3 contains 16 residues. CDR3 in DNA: TGTGCCAGCAGTTTAAGAGTAGGCATCCGGAATGAAAAACTGTTTTTT. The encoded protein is CASSLRVGIRNEKLFF. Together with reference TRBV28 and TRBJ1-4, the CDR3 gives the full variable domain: DVKVTQSSRYLVKRTGEKVFLECVQDMDHENMFWYRQDPGLGLRLIYFSYDVKMKEKGDIPEGYSVSREKKERFSLILESASTNQTSMYLCASSLRVGIRNEKLFFGSGTQLSVL.

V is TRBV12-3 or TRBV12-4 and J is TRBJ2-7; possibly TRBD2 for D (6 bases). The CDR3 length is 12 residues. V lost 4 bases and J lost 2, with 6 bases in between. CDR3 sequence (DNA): TGTGCCAGCAGTTCTAGCGCCTACGAGCAGTACTTC. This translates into CASSSSAYEQYF.

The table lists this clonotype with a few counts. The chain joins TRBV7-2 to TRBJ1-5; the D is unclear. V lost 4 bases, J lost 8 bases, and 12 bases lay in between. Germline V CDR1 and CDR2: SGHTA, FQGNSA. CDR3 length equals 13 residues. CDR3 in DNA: TGTGCCAGCAGCTCCCATATTCGCGAGCCCCAGCATTTT. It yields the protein CASSSHIREPQHF.

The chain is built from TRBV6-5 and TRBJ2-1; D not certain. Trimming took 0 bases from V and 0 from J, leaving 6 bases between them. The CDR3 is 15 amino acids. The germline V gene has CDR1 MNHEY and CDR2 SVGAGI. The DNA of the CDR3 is TGTGCCAGCAGTTACTCCGAAAGCTCCTACAATGAGCAGTTCTTC. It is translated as CASSYSESSYNEQFF.